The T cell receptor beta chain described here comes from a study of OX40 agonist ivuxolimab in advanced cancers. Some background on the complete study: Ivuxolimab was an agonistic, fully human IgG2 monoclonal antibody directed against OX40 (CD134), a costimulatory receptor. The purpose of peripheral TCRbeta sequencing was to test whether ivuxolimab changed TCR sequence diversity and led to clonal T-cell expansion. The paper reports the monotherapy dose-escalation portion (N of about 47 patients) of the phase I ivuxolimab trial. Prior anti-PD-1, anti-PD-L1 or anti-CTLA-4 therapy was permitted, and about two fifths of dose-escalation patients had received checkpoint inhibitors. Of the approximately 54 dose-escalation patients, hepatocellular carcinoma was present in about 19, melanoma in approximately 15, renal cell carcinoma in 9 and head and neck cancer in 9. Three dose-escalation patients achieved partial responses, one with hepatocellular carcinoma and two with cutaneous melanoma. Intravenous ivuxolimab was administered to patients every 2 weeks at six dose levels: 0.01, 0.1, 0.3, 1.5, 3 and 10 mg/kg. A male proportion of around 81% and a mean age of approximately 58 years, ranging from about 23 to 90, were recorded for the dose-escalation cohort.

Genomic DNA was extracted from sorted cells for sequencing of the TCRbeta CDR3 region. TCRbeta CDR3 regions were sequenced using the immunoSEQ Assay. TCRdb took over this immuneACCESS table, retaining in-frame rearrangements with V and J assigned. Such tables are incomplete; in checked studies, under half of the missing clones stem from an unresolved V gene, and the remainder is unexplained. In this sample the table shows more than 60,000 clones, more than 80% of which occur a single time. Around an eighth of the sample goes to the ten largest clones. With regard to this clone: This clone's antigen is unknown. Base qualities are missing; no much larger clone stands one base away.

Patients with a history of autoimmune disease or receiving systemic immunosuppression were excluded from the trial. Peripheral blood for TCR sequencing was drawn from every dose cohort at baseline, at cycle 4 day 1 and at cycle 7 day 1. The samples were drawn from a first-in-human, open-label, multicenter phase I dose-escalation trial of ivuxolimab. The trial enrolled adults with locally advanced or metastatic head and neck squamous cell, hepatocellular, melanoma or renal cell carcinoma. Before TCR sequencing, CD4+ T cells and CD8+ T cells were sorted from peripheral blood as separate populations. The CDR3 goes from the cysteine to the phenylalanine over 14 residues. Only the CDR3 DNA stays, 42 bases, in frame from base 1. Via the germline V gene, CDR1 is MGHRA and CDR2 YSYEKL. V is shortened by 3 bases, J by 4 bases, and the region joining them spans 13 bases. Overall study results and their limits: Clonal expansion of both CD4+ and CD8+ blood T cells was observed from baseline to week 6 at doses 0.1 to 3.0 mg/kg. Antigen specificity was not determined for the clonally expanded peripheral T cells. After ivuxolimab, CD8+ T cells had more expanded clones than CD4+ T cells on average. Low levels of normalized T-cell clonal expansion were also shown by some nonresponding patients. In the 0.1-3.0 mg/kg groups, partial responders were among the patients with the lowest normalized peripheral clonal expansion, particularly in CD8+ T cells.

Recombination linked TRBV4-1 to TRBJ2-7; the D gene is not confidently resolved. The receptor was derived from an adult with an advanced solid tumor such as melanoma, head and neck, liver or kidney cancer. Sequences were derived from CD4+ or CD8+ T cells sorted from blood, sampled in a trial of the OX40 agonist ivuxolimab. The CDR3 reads CASSQADGWYEQYF. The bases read TGCGCCAGCAGCCAGGCGGATGGGTGGTACGAGCAGTACTTC.